This T cell receptor beta chain originates from a study of T-cell reconstitution after alpha-beta-depleted transplantation in children. For TCRbeta, the library was prepared with unique molecular identifiers. TCRdb fed the PCR reads into MiXCR, producing one record per CDR3 protein. This table has 450,000 to 600,000 distinct CDR3 sequences, around 17% appearing once. The CDR3 has 13 amino acids. After removal of 4 bases from V and 8 bases from J, the junction contained 8 bases not matched to a gene. Germline assignment: CDR1 SGHRS and CDR2 YFSETQ. V gene TRBV5-1 combines with J gene TRBJ1-2, with 7 bases that match TRBD1. Source: PBMCs from the stem cell graft donor, taken from the stem cell graft. The sequence came from a human donor who donated a stem cell graft to a child with acute lymphoblastic leukemia. The CDR3: CASSAPTGFGYTF. The CDR3 region has the DNA TGCGCCAGCAGCGCCCCGACAGGGTTCGGCTACACCTTC.